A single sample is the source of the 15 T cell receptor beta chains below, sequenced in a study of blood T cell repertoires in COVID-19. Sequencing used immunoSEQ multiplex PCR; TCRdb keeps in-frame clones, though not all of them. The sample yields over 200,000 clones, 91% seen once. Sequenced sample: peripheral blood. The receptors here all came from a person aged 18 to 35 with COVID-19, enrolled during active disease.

The CDR3 spells CASSSPGTASNYGYTF. Written as DNA, the CDR3 is TGTGCCAGCAGCTCCCCCGGGACTGCTTCTAACTATGGCTACACCTTC. The chain couples TRBV7-9 to TRBJ1-2; D might be TRBD1 (5 bases). The germline V and J ends were trimmed by 4 bases and 0 bases, with 15 bases remaining between them. In germline, CDR1 is SEHNR, CDR2 FQNEAQ (reference sequence). The length of the CDR3 is 16 residues.

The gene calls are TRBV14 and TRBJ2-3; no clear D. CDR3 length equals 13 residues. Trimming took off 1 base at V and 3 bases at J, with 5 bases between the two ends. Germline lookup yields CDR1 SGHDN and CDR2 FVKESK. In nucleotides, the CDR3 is TGTGCCAGCAGCCAAGTTTATACAGATACGCAGTATTTT. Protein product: CASSQVYTDTQYF.

CDR3 DNA sequence: TGCGCCAGCAGCCAAGATGGCAGGGGAATCCCAGAGACCCAGTACTTC. It encodes CASSQDGRGIPETQYF. V gene TRBV4-3 combines with J gene TRBJ2-5; TRBD1 might be the D (6 bases). Germline CDR1 is LGHNA and CDR2 is YSLEER. The V end lost 0 bases, the J end lost 4 bases, and 15 bases lay between the germline ends. The CDR3 is made up of 16 amino acids.

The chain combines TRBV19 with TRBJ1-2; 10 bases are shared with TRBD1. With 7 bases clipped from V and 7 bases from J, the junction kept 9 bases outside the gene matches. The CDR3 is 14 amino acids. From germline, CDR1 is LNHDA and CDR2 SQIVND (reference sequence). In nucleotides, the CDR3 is TGTGCCAGTACTTCCCGGACAGGGGGTTTTGGCTACACCTTC. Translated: CASTSRTGGFGYTF. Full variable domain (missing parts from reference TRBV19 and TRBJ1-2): DGGITQSPKYLFRKEGQNVTLSCEQNLNHDAMYWYRQDPGQGLRLIYYSQIVNDFQKGDIAEGYSVSREKKESFPLTVTSAQKNPTAFYLCASTSRTGGFGYTFGSGTRLTVV.

This chain's CDR3 is CASSSDRDTEAFF. The CDR3 region has the DNA TGTGCCAGCAGCTCCGACAGAGACACTGAAGCTTTCTTT. The chain is built from TRBV6-2 or TRBV6-3 and TRBJ1-1; D is possibly TRBD1 (5 bases). V lost 6 bases, J lost 3 bases, and 11 bases lay in between. The CDR3 extends over 13 amino acids. Germline V gene lookup returns CDR1 MNHEY and CDR2 SVGEGT.

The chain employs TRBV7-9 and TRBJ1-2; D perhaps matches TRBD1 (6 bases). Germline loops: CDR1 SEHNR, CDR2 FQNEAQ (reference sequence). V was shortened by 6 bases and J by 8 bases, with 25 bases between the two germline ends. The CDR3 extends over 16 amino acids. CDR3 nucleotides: TGTGCCAGCAGTGCAACGGCGGACAGCCCTCGAGGGGGCTACACCTTC. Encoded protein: CASSATADSPRGGYTF.

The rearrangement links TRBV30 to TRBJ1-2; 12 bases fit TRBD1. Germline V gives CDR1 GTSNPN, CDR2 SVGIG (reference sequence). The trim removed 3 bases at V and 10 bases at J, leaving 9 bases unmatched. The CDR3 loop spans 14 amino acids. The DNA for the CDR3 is TGTGCCTGGAGCCTGGGACAGGGGGCGCCAGACTACACCTTC. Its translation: CAWSLGQGAPDYTF.

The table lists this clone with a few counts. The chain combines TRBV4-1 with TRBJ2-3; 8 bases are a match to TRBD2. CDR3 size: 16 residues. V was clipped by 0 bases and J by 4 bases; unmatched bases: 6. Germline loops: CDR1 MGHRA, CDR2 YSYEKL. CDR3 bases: TGCGCCAGCAGCCAAGAATTTAGCGGGAAATCAGATACGCAGTATTTT. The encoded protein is CASSQEFSGKSDTQYF.

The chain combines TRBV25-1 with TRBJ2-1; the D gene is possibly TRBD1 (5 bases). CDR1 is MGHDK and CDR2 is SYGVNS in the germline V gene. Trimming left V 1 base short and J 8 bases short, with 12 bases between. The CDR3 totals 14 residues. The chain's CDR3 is CASSESWEGDEQFF. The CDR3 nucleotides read TGTGCCAGCAGTGAATCTTGGGAAGGGGATGAGCAGTTCTTC.

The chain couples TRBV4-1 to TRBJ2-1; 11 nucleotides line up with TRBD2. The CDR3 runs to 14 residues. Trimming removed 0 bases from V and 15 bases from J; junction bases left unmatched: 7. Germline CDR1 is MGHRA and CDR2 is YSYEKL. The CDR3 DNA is TGCGCCAGCAGCCAAGATGGTAGCGGGAGGGAAGGGTTCTTC. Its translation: CASSQDGSGREGFF.

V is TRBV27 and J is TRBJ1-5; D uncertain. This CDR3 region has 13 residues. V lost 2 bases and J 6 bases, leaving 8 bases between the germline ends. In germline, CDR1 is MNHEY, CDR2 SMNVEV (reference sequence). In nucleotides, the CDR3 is TGTGCCAGCAGTTTAAGCGTTAGTCAGCCCCAGCATTTT. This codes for CASSLSVSQPQHF.

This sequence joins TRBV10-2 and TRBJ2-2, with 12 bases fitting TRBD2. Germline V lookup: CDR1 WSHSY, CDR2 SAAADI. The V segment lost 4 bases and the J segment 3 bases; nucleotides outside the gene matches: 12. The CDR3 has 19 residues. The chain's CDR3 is CASSGAQNGTSGYTGELFF. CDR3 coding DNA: TGCGCCAGCAGTGGGGCACAGAACGGGACTAGCGGGTACACCGGGGAGCTGTTTTTT.

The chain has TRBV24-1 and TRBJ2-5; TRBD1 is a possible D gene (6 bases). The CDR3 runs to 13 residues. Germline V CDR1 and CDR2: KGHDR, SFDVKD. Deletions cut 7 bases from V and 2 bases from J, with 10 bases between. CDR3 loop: CATSRGGQETQYF. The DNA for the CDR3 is TGTGCCACCAGCCGAGGGGGTCAAGAGACCCAGTACTTC.

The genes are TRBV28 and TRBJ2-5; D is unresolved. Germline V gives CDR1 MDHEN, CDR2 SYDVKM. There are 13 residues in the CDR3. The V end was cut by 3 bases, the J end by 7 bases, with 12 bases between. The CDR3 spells CASSFGSLGTQYF. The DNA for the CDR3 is TGTGCCAGCAGTTTCGGTTCTCTAGGGACCCAGTACTTC. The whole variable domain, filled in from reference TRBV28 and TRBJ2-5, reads DVKVTQSSRYLVKRTGEKVFLECVQDMDHENMFWYRQDPGLGLRLIYFSYDVKMKEKGDIPEGYSVSREKKERFSLILESASTNQTSMYLCASSFGSLGTQYFGPGTRLLVL.

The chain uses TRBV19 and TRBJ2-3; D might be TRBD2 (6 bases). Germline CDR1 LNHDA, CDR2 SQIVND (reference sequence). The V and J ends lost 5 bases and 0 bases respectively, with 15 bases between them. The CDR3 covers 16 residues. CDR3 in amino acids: CASSPGTFLSTDTQYF. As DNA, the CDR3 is TGTGCCAGTAGTCCCGGGACTTTCCTAAGCACAGATACGCAGTATTTT.